This T cell receptor beta chain appears in the sequencing data of a study of radiotherapy plus CTLA-4 blockade in lung cancer. Generated by immunoSEQ multiplex PCR, the TCRdb table keeps only in-frame clones and is missing some. The table records 40,000 to 50,000 clones, around 86% of them present only once. This CDR3 is built from 16 residues. The V and J ends lost 1 base and 1 base, in that order; junction bases with no gene match: 6. CDR1 is SGHDT and CDR2 is YYEEEE in the germline V gene. This material consisted of peripheral blood, taken from a patient treated with radiotherapy plus ipilimumab. The sequence was obtained from a human donor with non-small cell lung cancer who had stable disease on radiotherapy plus ipilimumab. The rearrangement joins TRBV5-6 to TRBJ1-1; 8 bases fit TRBD1. CDR3 in amino acids: CASSLQGTGGNTEAFF. CDR3 nucleotide sequence: TGTGCCAGCAGCTTGCAGGGGACAGGAGGGAACACTGAAGCTTTCTTT.